This T cell receptor beta chain was captured by sequencing in a study of blood T cell repertoires in COVID-19. Across the study: Sites in the United States, Italy and Spain provided acute and convalescent COVID-19 samples. Sample material is recorded as cDNA or gDNA derived from T cells, B-cell-depleted T cells, or PBMCs.

In the original analysis: Estimation of nucleated cell counts relied on the amplification of reference gene primers. Sequenced by immunoSEQ multiplex PCR; TCRdb stores in-frame clones only, minus some. That table gives V, J and clone size, and the DNA gave D and trimming. The sample has about 98,000 clones; 87% are singletons. CDR3 length: 16 residues. The J segment lost 12 bases and the V segment lost 0 bases, leaving 14 bases of the junction unmatched. CDR1 is LGHNA, CDR2 YNFKEQ, per germline. This clonotype was obtained from a man aged 50-59 years with active COVID-19. Sample: peripheral blood. This sequence joins TRBV4-2 and TRBJ2-7; 10 positions agree with TRBD2. In DNA form, the CDR3 reads TGTGCCAGCAGCCAAGAACAGCGGGGGGGCCAAATGGAGTTGTACTTC. Its translation: CASSQEQRGGQMELYF.